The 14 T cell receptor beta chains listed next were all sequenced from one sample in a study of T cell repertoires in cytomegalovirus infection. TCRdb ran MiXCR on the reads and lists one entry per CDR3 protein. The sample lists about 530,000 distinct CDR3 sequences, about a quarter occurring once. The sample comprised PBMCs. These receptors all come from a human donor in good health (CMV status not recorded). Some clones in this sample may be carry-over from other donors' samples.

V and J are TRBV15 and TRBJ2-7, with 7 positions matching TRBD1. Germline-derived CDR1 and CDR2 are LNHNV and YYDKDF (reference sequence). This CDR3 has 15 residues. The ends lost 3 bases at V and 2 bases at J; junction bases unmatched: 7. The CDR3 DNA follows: TGTGCCACCAGCAGCCTCCGGGACAGTCCCTACGAGCAGTACTTC. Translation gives CATSSLRDSPYEQYF.

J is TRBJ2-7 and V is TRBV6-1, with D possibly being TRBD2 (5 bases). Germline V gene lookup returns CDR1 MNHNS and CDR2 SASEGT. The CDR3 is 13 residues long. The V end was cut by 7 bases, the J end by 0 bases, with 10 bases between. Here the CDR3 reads CASIRTDSYEQYF. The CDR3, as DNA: TGTGCCAGCATCAGGACTGACTCCTACGAGCAGTACTTC.

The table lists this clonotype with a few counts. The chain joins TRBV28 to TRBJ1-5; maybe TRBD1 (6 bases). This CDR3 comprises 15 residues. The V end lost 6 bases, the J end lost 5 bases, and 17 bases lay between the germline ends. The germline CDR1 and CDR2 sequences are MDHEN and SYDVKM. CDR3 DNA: TGTGCCAGCAGCCTAAAAACAGGGCACTATCAGCCCCAGCATTTT. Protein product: CASSLKTGHYQPQHF. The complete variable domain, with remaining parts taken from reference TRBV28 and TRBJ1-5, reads DVKVTQSSRYLVKRTGEKVFLECVQDMDHENMFWYRQDPGLGLRLIYFSYDVKMKEKGDIPEGYSVSREKKERFSLILESASTNQTSMYLCASSLKTGHYQPQHFGDGTRLSIL.

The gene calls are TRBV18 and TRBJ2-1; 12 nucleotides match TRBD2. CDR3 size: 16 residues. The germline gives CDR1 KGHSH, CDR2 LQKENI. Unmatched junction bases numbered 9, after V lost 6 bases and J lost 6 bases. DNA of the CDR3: TGTGCCAGCTCCCTAAAACTAGCGGGAGGTATCAATGAGCAGTTCTTC. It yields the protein CASSLKLAGGINEQFF.

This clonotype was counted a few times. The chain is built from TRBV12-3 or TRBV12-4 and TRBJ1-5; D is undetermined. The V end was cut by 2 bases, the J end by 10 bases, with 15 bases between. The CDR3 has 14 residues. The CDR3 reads CASSLPGTTEPQHF. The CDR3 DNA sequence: TGTGCCAGCAGTTTACCGGGTACAACAGAACCCCAGCATTTT.

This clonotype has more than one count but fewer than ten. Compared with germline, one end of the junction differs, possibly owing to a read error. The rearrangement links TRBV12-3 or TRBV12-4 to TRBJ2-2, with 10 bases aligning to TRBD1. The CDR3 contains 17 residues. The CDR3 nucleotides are TGTGCCAGCAGCTTAGGTGGACAGGGGGTGAACATCGGGGAGCTGTTTTTT. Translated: CASSLGGQGVNIGELFF.

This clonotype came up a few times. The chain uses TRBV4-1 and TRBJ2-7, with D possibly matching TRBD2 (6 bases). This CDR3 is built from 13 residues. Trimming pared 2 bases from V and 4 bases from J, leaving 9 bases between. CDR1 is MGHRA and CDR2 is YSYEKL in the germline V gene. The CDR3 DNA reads TGCGCCAGCAGCCAACAGGAGGGGTACGAGCAGTACGTC. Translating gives CASSQQEGYEQYV.

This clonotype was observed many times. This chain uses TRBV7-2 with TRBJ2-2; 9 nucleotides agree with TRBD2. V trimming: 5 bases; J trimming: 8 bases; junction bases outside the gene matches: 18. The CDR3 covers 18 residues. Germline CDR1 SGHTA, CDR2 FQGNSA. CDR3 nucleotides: TGTGCCAGCAGCCCAAGGGGGTATTCAGCGGGAGGCTCGGGGGAGCTGTTTTTT. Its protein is CASSPRGYSAGGSGELFF.

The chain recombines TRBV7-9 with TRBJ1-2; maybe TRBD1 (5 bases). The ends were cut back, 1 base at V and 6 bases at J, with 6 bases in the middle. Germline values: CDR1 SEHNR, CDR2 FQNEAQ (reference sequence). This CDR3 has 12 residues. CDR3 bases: TGTGCCAGCAGCTTAGGGACAAATGGCTACACCTTC. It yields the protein CASSLGTNGYTF.

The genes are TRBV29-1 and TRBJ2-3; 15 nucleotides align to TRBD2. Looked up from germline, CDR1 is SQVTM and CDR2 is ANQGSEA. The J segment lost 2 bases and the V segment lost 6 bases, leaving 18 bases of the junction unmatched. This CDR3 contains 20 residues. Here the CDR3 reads CSVRMDRLRTSGRVTDTQYF. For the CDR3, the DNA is TGCAGCGTCAGGATGGACAGGTTGAGGACTAGCGGGAGGGTCACAGATACGCAGTATTTT.

DNA for the CDR3: TGCGCCAGCAGCCAAGACAGACTCTCCGGGGGAGAGACCCAGTACTTC. This gives the protein CASSQDRLSGGETQYF. The genes are TRBV4-3 and TRBJ2-5; maybe TRBD2 (6 bases). CDR3 length: 16 amino acids. In germline, CDR1 is LGHNA, CDR2 YSLEER. V was clipped by 0 bases and J by 4 bases, with 15 bases between them.

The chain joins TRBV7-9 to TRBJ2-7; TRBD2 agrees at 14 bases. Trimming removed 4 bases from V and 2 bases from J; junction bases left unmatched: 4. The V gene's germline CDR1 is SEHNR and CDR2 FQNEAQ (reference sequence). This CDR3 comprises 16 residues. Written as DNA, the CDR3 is TGTGCCAGCAGCTATCCGGGACTAGCGGGAGCCTACGAGCAGTACTTC. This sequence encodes CASSYPGLAGAYEQYF.

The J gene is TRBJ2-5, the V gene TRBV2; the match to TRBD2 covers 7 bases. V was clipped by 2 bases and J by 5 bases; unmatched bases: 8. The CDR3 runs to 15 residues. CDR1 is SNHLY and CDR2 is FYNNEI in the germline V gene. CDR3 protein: CASSEWGGRGETQYF. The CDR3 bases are TGTGCCAGCAGTGAATGGGGCGGGAGAGGCGAGACCCAGTACTTC.

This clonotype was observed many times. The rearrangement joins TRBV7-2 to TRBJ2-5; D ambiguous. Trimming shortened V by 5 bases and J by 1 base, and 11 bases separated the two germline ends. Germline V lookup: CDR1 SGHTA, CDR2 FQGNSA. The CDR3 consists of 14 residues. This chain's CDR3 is CASSRDRIQETQYF. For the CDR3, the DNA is TGTGCCAGCAGCCGAGATCGGATCCAAGAGACCCAGTACTTC.